Below, one TCR beta chain is given with its context. Its specificity is not known. The sample comes from a study of T cell responses to AZD1222 COVID-19 vaccine. Study outcomes and limitations: Repertoires were collected only later (after the peak T cell response had occurred). Spike was spanned by vaccine-associated CD4 TCRs, which were dominant at 160-218 and 743-854. Most donors were white British and more were female, and clonal diversity was possibly underestimated.

Data came from immunoSEQ multiplex PCR; TCRdb stores just in-frame clones and leaves some out. The table lists tens of thousands of clones, 87% of them singletons. The starting material was peripheral blood, obtained 28 days after the second AZD1222 dose. This TCR was recovered from an adult who received the AZD1222 COVID-19 vaccine.

CDR3 loop: CASRPQGRAYGYTF. The CDR3 DNA sequence: TGTGCCAGCAGACCCCAGGGGAGGGCCTATGGCTACACCTTC. The J gene is TRBJ1-2, the V gene TRBV6-5; D possibly corresponds to TRBD1 (6 bases). The V gene's germline CDR1 is MNHEY and CDR2 SVGAGI. Deletions cut 6 bases from V and 4 bases from J, with 15 bases between. There are 14 residues in the CDR3.